These 9 T cell receptor beta chains were sequenced from one sample in a study of blood T cell repertoires in COVID-19. The repertoire was sequenced with immunoSEQ multiplex PCR; TCRdb's copy has only in-frame clones and lacks some. The table includes 150,000 to 190,000 clones, approximately 73% detected once. Sequencing was done on a sample of peripheral blood. The receptors derive from a woman of 80 years or more with acute or convalescent COVID-19.

The CDR3 DNA reads TGTGCCAGTAGCCAGGGCAGGGGGGCTGGGGCCAACGTCCTGACTTTC. It is translated as CASSQGRGAGANVLTF. The chain carries TRBV19 and TRBJ2-6; tentative D call: TRBD1 (7 bases). CDR3 size: 16 residues. The germline V gene has CDR1 LNHDA and CDR2 SQIVND (reference sequence). V lost 6 bases and J lost 2, with 14 bases in between.

The genes are TRBV2 and TRBJ2-1, with D possibly TRBD1 on 5 matching bases. This CDR3 comprises 15 residues. Trimming took off 4 bases at V and 0 bases at J, with 10 bases between the two ends. The germline V gene has CDR1 SNHLY and CDR2 FYNNEI. The CDR3 nucleotides read TGTGCCAGCAGTGGACAGACACTCTCCTACAATGAGCAGTTCTTC. Its translation is CASSGQTLSYNEQFF.

The gene calls are TRBV2 and TRBJ1-1; 8 bases align to TRBD1. This CDR3 comprises 14 residues. Germline values: CDR1 SNHLY, CDR2 FYNNEI. With 5 bases clipped from V and 4 bases from J, the junction kept 6 bases outside the gene matches. The DNA of the CDR3 is TGTGCCAGCAGTACCGGGACAGGCCCCACTGAAGCTTTCTTT. It specifies CASSTGTGPTEAFF.

The chain uses TRBV9 and TRBJ1-1; no firm D call. The V end lost 0 bases, the J end lost 3 bases, and 15 bases lay between the germline ends. Germline V gene lookup returns CDR1 SGDLS and CDR2 YYNGEE. The CDR3 has 16 amino acids. CDR3 protein: CASSVAESPLYTEAFF. In DNA, the CDR3 is TGTGCCAGCAGCGTAGCTGAGTCCCCATTGTACACTGAAGCTTTCTTT.

The chain recombines TRBV18 with TRBJ1-1, with 8 bases aligning to TRBD1. With 4 bases clipped from V and 1 base from J, the junction kept 2 bases outside the gene matches. Germline V gives CDR1 KGHSH, CDR2 LQKENI. This CDR3 is built from 14 residues. The DNA of the CDR3 is TGTGCCAGCTCACGCGGACAGGGGAACACTGAAGCTTTCTTT. Translating gives CASSRGQGNTEAFF.

The CDR3 here is CASSTGVGGQARGYTF. The DNA for the CDR3 is TGTGCCAGCAGTACCGGTGTTGGAGGACAGGCAAGGGGCTACACCTTC. The chain is built from TRBV11-2 and TRBJ1-2; 7 nucleotides match TRBD1. CDR3 size: 16 residues. V lost 6 bases and J lost 8; bases outside the gene matches: 18. Germline CDR1 is SGHAT and CDR2 is FQNNGV. Combining the CDR3 with reference TRBV11-2 and TRBJ1-2 gives the whole variable domain EAGVAQSPRYKIIEKRQSVAFWCNPISGHATLYWYQQILGQGPKLLIQFQNNGVVDDSQLPKDRFSAERLKGVDSTLKIQPAKLEDSAVYLCASSTGVGGQARGYTFGSGTRLTVV.

This chain connects TRBV3-1 (or the pseudogene TRBV3-2) to TRBJ2-5; D perhaps matches TRBD2 (5 bases). Trimming left V 0 bases short and J 7 bases short, with 9 bases between. This CDR3 comprises 13 residues. Germline CDR1 reads LGHDT; CDR2 reads YNNKEL (reference sequence). CDR3 coding DNA: TGTGCCAGCAGCCAAGACCTCCGGGGGACCCAGTACTTC. Its translation: CASSQDLRGTQYF.

V and J are TRBV7-9 and TRBJ1-2; D gene unclear. The germline CDR1 and CDR2 sequences are SEHNR and FQNEAQ (reference sequence). CDR3 size: 13 residues. The V gene lost 1 base and the J gene lost 7 bases, with 10 bases spanning the gap. In DNA form, the CDR3 reads TGTGCCAGCAGCTTAGGGGCAGTCACTGGCTACACCTTC. Translated: CASSLGAVTGYTF.

The rearrangement links TRBV5-6 to TRBJ2-2; D is unresolved. CDR1 SGHDT and CDR2 YYEEEE come from the germline V gene. The V gene lost 1 base and the J gene lost 6 bases, with 4 bases spanning the gap. The CDR3 is 12 residues long. In nucleotides, the CDR3 is TGTGCCAGCAGCTTGCCTCCCGGGGAGCTGTTTTTT. It codes for CASSLPPGELFF.